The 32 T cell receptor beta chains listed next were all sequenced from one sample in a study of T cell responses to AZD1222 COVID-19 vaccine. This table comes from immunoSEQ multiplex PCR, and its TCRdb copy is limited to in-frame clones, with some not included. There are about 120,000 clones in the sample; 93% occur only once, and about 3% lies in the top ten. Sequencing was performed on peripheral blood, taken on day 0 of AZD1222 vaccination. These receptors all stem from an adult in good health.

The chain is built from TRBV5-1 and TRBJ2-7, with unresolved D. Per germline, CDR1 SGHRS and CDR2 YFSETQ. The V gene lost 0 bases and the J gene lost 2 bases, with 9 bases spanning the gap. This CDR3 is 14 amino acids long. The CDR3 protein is CASSLGGWAYEQYF. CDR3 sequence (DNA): TGCGCCAGCAGCTTGGGTGGGTGGGCCTACGAGCAGTACTTC. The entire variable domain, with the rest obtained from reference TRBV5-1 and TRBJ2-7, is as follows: KAGVTQTPRYLIKTRGQQVTLSCSPISGHRSVSWYQQTPGQGLQFLFEYFSETQRNKGNFPGRFSGRQFSNSRSEMNVSTLELGDSALYLCASSLGGWAYEQYFGPGTRLTVT.

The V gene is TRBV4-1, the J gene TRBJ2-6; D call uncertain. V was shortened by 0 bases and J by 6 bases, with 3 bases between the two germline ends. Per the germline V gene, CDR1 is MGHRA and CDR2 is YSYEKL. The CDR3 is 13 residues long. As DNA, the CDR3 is TGCGCCAGCAGCCAAGAAGTGGCCAACGTCCTGACTTTC. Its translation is CASSQEVANVLTF.

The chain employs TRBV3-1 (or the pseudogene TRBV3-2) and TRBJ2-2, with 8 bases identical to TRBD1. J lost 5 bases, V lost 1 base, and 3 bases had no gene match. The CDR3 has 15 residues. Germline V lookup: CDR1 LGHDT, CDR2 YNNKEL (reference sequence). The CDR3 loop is CASSQVTGGTGELFF. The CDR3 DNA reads TGTGCCAGCAGCCAAGTAACAGGGGGTACCGGGGAGCTGTTTTTT.

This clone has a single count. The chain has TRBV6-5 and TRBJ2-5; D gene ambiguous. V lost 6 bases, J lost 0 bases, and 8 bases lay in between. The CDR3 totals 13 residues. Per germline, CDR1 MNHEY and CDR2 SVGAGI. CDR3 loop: CASRRGHQETQYF. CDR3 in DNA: TGTGCCAGCAGGCGCGGCCACCAAGAGACCCAGTACTTC.

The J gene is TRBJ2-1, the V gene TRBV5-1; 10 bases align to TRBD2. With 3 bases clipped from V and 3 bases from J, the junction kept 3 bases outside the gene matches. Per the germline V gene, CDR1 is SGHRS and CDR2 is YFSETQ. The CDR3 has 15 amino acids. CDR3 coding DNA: TGCGCCAGCAGCTCGGGACTAGCGAGCTACAATGAGCAGTTCTTC. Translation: CASSSGLASYNEQFF.

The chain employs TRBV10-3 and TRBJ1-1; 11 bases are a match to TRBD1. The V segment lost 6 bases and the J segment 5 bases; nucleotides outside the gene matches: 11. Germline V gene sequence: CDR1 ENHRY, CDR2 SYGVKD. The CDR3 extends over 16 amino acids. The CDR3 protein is CAISPGQGGTATEAFF. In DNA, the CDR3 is TGTGCCATCAGCCCGGGACAGGGGGGCACGGCGACTGAAGCTTTCTTT.

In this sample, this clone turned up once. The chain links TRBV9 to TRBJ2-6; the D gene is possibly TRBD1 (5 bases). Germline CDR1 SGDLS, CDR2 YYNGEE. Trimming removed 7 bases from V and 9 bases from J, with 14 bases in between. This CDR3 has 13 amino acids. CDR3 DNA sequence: TGTGCCAGCTCCCTGGCAGGGAACAACGTCCTGACTTTC. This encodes CASSLAGNNVLTF.

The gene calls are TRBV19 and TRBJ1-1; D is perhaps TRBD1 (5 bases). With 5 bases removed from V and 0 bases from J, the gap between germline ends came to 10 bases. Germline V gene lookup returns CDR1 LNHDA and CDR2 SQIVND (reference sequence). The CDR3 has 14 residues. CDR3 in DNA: TGTGCCAGTAGTGGGACGCCGATGAACACTGAAGCTTTCTTT. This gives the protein CASSGTPMNTEAFF.

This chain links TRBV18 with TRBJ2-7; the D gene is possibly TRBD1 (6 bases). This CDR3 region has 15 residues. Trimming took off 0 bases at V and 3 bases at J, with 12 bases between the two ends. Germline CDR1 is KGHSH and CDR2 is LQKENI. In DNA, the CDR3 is TGTGCCAGCTCACCACCGGGACACCATAGCTACGAGCAGTACTTC. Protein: CASSPPGHHSYEQYF.

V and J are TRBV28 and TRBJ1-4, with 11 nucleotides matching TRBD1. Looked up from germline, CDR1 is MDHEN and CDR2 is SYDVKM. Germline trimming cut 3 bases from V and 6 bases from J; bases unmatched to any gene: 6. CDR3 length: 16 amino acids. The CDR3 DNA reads TGTGCCAGCAGTTTCCTCCGGGGACAGGGGGATGAAAAACTGTTTTTT. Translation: CASSFLRGQGDEKLFF. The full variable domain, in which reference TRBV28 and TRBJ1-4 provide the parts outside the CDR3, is DVKVTQSSRYLVKRTGEKVFLECVQDMDHENMFWYRQDPGLGLRLIYFSYDVKMKEKGDIPEGYSVSREKKERFSLILESASTNQTSMYLCASSFLRGQGDEKLFFGSGTQLSVL.

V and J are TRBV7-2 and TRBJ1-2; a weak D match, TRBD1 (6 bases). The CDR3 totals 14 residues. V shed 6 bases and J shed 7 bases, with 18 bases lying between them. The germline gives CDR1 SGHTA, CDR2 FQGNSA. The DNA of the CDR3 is TGTGCCAGCAGATTTGGGACAACGGCGACTGGCTACACCTTC. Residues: CASRFGTTATGYTF. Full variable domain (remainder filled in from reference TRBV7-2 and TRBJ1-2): GAGVSQSPSNKVTEKGKDVELRCDPISGHTALYWYRQSLGQGLEFLIYFQGNSAPDKSGLPSDRFSAERTGGSVSTLTIQRTQQEDSAVYLCASRFGTTATGYTFGSGTRLTVV.

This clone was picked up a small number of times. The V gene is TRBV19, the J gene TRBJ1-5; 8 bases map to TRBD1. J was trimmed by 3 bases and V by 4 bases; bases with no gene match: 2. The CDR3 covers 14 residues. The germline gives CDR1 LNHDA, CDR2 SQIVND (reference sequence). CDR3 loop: CASSTTGDNQPQHF. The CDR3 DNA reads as TGTGCCAGTAGTACGACAGGGGACAATCAGCCCCAGCATTTT.

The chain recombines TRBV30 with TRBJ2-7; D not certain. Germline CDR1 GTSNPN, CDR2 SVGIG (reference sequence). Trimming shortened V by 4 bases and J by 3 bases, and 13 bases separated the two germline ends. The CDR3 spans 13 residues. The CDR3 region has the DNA TGTGCCTGGACCCAAAGGGCCCTCTACGAGCAGTACTTC. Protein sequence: CAWTQRALYEQYF.

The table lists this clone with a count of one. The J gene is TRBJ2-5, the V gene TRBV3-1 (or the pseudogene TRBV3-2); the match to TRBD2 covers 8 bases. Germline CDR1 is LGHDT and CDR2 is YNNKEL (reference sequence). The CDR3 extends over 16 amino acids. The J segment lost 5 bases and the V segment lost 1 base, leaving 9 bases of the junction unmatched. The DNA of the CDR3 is TGTGCCAGCAGCCAAGTTACCGGGAGGGCCTTGGAGACCCAGTACTTC. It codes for CASSQVTGRALETQYF.

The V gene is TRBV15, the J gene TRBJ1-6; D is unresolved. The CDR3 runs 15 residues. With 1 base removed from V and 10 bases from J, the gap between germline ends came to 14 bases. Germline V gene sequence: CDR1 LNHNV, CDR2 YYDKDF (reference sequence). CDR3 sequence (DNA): TGTGCCACCAGCAGAGCGGCCACCCATTTATCACCCCTCCACTTT. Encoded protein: CATSRAATHLSPLHF.

CDR3 coding DNA: TGTGCCAGCAGTATCCCGGGACGCAACACCGGGGAGCTGTTTTTT. It translates to CASSIPGRNTGELFF. The chain carries TRBV27 and TRBJ2-2, with D possibly being TRBD1 or TRBD2 (5 bases each). V gave up 5 bases and J gave up 2 bases, with 12 bases separating them. The CDR3 loop spans 15 amino acids. CDR1 and CDR2 (germline): MNHEY, SMNVEV (reference sequence).

DNA of the CDR3: TGTGCCAGCAGCTCTTGGGGGCGAAATCAGCCCCAGCATTTT. It is translated as CASSSWGRNQPQHF. J is TRBJ1-5 and V is TRBV6-5, with D perhaps matching TRBD1 (6 bases). In germline, CDR1 is MNHEY, CDR2 SVGAGI. CDR3 length: 14 amino acids. Trimming stripped 6 bases from V and 4 bases from J, with 13 bases between.

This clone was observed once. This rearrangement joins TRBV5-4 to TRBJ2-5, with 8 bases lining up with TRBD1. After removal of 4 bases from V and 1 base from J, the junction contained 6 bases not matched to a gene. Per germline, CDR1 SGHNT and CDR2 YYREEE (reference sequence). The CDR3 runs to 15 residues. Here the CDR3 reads CASSPRTGSQETQYF. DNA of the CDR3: TGTGCCAGCAGCCCAAGGACAGGGAGCCAAGAGACCCAGTACTTC.

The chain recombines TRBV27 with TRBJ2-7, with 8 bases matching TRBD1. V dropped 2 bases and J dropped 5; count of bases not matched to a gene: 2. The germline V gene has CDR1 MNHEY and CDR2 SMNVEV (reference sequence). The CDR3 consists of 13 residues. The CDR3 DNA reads TGTGCCAGCAGTTTAGACAGGGGCAACGAGCAGTACTTC. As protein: CASSLDRGNEQYF.

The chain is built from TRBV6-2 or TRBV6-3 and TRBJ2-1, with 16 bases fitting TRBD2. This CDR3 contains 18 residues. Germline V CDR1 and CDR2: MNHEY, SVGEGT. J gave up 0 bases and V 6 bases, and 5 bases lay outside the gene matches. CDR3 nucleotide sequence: TGTGCCAGCAGCGGGACTAGCGGGAGGGCTAGCTCCTACAATGAGCAGTTCTTC. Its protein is CASSGTSGRASSYNEQFF.

The CDR3 sequence: CASSWDRNYEQYF. CDR3 coding DNA: TGTGCCAGCAGCTGGGACAGGAACTACGAGCAGTACTTC. V and J are TRBV27 and TRBJ2-7; TRBD1 matches at 8 bases. There are 13 residues in the CDR3. The J segment lost 3 bases and the V segment lost 6 bases, leaving 4 bases of the junction unmatched. Germline CDR1 and CDR2: MNHEY and SMNVEV (reference sequence).

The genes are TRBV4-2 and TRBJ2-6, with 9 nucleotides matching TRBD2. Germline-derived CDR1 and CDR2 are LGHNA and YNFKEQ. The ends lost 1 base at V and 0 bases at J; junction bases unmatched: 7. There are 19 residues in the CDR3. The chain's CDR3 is CASSQVGIAGDSGANVLTF. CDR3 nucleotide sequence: TGTGCCAGCAGCCAAGTAGGAATAGCGGGGGACTCTGGGGCCAACGTCCTGACTTTC.

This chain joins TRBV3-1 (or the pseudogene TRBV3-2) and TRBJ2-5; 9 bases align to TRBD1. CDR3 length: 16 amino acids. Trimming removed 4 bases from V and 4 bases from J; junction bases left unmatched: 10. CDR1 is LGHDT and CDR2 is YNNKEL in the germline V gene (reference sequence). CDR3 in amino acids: CASSRGGGTGRETQYF. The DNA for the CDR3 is TGTGCCAGCAGCCGCGGGGGAGGGACAGGGCGAGAGACCCAGTACTTC.

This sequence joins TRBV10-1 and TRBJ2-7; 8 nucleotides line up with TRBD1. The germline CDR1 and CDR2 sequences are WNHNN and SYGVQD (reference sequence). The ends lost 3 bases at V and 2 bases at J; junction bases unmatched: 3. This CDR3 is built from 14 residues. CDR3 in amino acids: CASSDRQGTYEQYF. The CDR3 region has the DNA TGCGCCAGCAGTGATCGACAGGGGACCTACGAGCAGTACTTC.

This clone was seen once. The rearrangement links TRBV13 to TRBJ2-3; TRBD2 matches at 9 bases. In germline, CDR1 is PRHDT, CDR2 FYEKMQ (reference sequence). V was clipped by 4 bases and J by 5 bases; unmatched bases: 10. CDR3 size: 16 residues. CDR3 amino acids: CASSSSSGRGRDTQYF. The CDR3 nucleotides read TGTGCCAGCAGCTCAAGTAGCGGGAGAGGAAGAGATACGCAGTATTTT.

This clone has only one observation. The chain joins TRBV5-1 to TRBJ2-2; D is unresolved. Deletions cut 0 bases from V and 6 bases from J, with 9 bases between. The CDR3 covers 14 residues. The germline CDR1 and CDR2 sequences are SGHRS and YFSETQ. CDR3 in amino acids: CASSLEGPSGELFF. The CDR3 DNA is TGCGCCAGCAGCTTGGAAGGGCCATCCGGGGAGCTGTTTTTT.

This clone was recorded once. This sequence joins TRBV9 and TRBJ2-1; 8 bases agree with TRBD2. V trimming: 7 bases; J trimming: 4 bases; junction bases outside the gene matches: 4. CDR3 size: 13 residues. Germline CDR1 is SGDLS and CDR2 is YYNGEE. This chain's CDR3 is CASGAGGYNEQFF. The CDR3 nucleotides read TGTGCCAGCGGGGCGGGAGGTTACAATGAGCAGTTCTTC.

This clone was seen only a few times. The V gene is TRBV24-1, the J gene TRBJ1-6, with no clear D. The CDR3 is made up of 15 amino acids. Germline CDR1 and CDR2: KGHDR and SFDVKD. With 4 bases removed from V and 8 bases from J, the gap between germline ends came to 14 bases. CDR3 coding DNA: TGTGCCACCAGTGACCGCCGGACGGCCGATTCACCCCTCCACTTT. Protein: CATSDRRTADSPLHF.

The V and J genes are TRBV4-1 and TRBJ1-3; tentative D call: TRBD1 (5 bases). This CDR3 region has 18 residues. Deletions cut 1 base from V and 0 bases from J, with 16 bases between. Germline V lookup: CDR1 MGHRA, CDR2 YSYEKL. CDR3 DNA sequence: TGCGCCAGCAGCCAAGCGTCCGGACGGGGGAGCTCTGGAAACACCATATATTTT. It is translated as CASSQASGRGSSGNTIYF.

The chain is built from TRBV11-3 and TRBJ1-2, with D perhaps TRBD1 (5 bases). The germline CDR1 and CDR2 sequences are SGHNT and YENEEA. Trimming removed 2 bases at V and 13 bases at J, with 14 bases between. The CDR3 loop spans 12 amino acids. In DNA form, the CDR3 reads TGTGCCAGCAGCTTACGGCGGGGGTCTCCCACCTTC. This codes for CASSLRRGSPTF.

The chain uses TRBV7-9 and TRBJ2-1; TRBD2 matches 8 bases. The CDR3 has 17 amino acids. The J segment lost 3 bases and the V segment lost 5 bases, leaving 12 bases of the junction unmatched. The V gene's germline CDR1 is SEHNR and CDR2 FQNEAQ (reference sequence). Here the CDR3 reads CASSLQAGGVIYNEQFF. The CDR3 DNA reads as TGTGCCAGCAGCCTCCAGGCCGGGGGGGTGATCTACAATGAGCAGTTCTTC. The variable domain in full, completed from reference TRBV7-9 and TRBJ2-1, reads DTGVSQNPRHKITKRGQNVTFRCDPISEHNRLYWYRQTLGQGPEFLTYFQNEAQLEKSRLLSDRFSAERPKGSFSTLEIQRTEQGDSAMYLCASSLQAGGVIYNEQFFGPGTRLTVL.

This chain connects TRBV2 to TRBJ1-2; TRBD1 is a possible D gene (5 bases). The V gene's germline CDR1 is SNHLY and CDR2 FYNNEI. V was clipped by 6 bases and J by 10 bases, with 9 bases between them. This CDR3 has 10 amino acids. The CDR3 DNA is TGTGCCAGCAGCAGGGCTATCTACACCTTC. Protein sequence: CASSRAIYTF. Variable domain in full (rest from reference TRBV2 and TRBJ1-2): EPEVTQTPSHQVTQMGQEVILRCVPISNHLYFYWYRQILGQKVEFLVSFYNNEISEKSEIFDDQFSVERPDGSNFTLKIRSTKLEDSAMYFCASSRAIYTFGSGTRLTVV.